This record concerns one T cell receptor (beta chain) sequence. Its antigen is unidentified. This entry comes from a study of T cells in narcolepsy. This CDR3 is 15 amino acids long. Germline lookup yields CDR1 KGHSH and CDR2 LQKENI. The trim removed 3 bases at V and 9 bases at J, leaving 8 bases unmatched. The method was immunoSEQ multiplex PCR; TCRdb's version includes in-frame clones alone and lacks a portion of them. Of about 30,000 clones in the sample, about four fifths are singletons; the top ten hold approximately 0.66%. Study-wide results and limits: No autoreactive T cell clone sequences appeared in some memory CD4+ repertoires. Same-patient CSF and blood CD4+ T cell clonotypes included HCRT-specific and TRIB2-specific autoreactive ones.

This clonotype originated in a human donor in good health. The V gene is TRBV18, the J gene TRBJ2-1, with 10 nucleotides matching TRBD2. Sequencing was performed on memory (CD45RA-) CD4+ T cells from blood. This CDR3 reads CASSPGTSDGSEQFF. The CDR3 DNA reads as TGTGCCAGCTCACCCGGGACTAGCGACGGTAGTGAGCAGTTCTTC. Supplemented by reference TRBV18 and TRBJ2-1, the full variable domain reads NAGVMQNPRHLVRRRGQEARLRCSPMKGHSHVYWYRQLPEEGLKFMVYLQKENIIDESGMPKERFSAEFPKEGPSILRIQQVVRGDSAAYFCASSPGTSDGSEQFFGPGTRLTVL.